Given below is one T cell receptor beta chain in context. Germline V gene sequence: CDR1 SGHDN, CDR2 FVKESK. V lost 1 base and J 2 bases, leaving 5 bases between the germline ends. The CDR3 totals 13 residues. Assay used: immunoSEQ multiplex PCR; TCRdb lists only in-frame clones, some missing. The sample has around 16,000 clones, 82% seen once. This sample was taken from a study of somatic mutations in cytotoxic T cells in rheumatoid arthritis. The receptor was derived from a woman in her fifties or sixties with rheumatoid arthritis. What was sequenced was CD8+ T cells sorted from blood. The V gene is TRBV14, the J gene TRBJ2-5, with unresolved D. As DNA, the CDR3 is TGTGCCAGCAGCCAAGGGGGACAAGAGACCCAGTACTTC. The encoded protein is CASSQGGQETQYF.